This T cell receptor beta chain was sequenced for a study of PD-L1 blockade in urothelial cancer. The time point: pretreatment peripheral blood. Generated by immunoSEQ multiplex PCR, the TCRdb table keeps only in-frame clones and is missing some. The profile shows about 74,000 clones, around 90% of them singletons. This clone was detected once. Germline loops: CDR1 MNHEY, CDR2 SMNVEV (reference sequence). Trimming took off 7 bases at V and 4 bases at J, with 16 bases between the two ends. This CDR3 is 14 amino acids long. This TCR derives from a man between 65 and 79 years old with urothelial cancer. Sequencing used PBMCs, obtained around atezolizumab (anti-PD-L1) treatment. The V gene is TRBV27, the J gene TRBJ1-1; the D is unclear. The CDR3 spells CASMKGGPITEAFF. Here the CDR3 DNA reads TGTGCCAGCATGAAGGGAGGACCTATCACTGAAGCTTTCTTT.